This entry is about one T cell receptor (beta chain). Here immunoSEQ multiplex PCR was the method, and the copy in TCRdb shows in-frame clones only, minus some. This table has more than 300,000 clones, about 82% appearing once. The data originate from a study of blood T cell repertoires in COVID-19. Study in general: Acute and convalescent COVID-19 specimens originated in the United States, Italy and Spain.

The receptor was derived from a woman in her 50s with acute or convalescent COVID-19. Sequencing was performed on peripheral blood.

CDR3 in amino acids: CASSPPSSGIDTQYF. CDR3 sequence (DNA): TGTGCCAGCTCACCTCCGAGTAGCGGGATTGATACGCAGTATTTT. The chain employs TRBV18 and TRBJ2-3, with 8 bases identical to TRBD2. Germline trimming cut 3 bases from V and 6 bases from J; bases unmatched to any gene: 8. Looked up from germline, CDR1 is KGHSH and CDR2 is LQKENI. This CDR3 region has 15 residues. The variable domain in full, with the rest retrieved from reference TRBV18 and TRBJ2-3, is NAGVMQNPRHLVRRRGQEARLRCSPMKGHSHVYWYRQLPEEGLKFMVYLQKENIIDESGMPKERFSAEFPKEGPSILRIQQVVRGDSAAYFCASSPPSSGIDTQYFGPGTRLTVL.